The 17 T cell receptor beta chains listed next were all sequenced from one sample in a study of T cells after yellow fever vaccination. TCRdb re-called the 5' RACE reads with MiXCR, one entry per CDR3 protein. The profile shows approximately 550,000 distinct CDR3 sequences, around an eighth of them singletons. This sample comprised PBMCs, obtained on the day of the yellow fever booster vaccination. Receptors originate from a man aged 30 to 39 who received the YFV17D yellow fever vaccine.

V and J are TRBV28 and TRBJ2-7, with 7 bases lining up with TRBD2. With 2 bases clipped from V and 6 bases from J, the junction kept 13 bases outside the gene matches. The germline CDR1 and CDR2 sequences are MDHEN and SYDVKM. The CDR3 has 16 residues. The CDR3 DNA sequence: TGTGCCAGCAGTTTAAGGATCGCGGGAGTAAAACGCGAGCAGTACTTC. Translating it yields CASSLRIAGVKREQYF.

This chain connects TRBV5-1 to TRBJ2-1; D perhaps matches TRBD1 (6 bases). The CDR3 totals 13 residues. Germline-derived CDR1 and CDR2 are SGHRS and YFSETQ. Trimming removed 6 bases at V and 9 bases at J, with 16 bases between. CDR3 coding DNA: TGCGCCAGCAAAGGCGTCAGGGGAGCTGAGCAGTTCTTC. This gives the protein CASKGVRGAEQFF.

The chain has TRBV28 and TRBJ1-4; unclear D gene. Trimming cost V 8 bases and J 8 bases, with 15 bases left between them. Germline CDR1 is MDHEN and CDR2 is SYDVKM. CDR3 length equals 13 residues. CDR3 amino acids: CASGLEVGEKLFF. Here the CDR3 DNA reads TGTGCCAGCGGCCTCGAGGTGGGGGAAAAACTGTTTTTT.

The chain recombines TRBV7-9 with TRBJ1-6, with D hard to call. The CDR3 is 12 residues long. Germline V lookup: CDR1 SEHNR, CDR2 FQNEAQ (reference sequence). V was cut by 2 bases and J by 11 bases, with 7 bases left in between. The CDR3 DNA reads TGTGCCAGCAGCTTAACGAACCCACCCCTCCACTTT. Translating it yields CASSLTNPPLHF.

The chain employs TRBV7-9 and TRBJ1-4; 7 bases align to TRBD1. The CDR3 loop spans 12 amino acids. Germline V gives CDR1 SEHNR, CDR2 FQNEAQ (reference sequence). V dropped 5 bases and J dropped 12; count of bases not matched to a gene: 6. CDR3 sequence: CASSAGQRELFF. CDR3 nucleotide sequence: TGTGCCAGCAGCGCGGGACAGCGAGAACTGTTTTTT.

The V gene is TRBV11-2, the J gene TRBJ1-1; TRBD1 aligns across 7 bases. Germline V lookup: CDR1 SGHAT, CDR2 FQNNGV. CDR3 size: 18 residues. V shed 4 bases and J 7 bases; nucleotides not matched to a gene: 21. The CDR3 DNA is TGTGCCAGCAGCTCCGTGAACAGGGGTAGTTTTTTTAAGAGTGAAGCTTTCTTT. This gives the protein CASSSVNRGSFFKSEAFF. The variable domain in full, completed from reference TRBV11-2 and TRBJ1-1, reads EAGVAQSPRYKIIEKRQSVAFWCNPISGHATLYWYQQILGQGPKLLIQFQNNGVVDDSQLPKDRFSAERLKGVDSTLKIQPAKLEDSAVYLCASSSVNRGSFFKSEAFFGQGTRLTVV.

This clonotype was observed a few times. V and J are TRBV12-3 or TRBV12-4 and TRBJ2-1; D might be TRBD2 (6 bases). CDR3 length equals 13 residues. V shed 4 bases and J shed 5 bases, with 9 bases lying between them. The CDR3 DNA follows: TGTGCCAGCAGTTCCCCTAGCGACAATGAGCAGTTCTTC. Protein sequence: CASSSPSDNEQFF.

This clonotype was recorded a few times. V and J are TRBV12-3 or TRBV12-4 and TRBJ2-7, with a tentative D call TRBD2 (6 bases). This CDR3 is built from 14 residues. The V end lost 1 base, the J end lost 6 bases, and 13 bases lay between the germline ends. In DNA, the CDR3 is TGTGCCAGCAGTTTAGTGGAGGGGTCGGGCGAGCAGTACTTC. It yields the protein CASSLVEGSGEQYF.

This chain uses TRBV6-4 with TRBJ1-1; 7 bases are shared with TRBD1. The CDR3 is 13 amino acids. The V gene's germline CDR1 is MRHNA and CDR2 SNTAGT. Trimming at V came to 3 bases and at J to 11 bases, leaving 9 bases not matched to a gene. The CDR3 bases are TGTGCCAGCAGTGAGCGGCCGGGACAGTCGGCTTTCTTT. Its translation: CASSERPGQSAFF.

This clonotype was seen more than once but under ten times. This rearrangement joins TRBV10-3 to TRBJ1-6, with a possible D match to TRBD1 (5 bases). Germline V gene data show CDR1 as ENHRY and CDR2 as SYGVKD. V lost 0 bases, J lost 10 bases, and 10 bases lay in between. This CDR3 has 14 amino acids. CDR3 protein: CAISESQGDSPLHF. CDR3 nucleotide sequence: TGTGCCATCAGTGAGTCCCAGGGAGACTCACCCCTCCACTTT.

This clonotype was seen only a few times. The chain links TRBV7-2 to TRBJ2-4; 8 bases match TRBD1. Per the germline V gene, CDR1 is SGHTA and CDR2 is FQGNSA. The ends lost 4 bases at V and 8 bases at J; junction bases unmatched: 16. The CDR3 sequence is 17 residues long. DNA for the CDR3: TGTGCCAGCAGCTACCAGGGGGCATACACCCGTGGGGACATTCAGTACTTC. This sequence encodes CASSYQGAYTRGDIQYF.

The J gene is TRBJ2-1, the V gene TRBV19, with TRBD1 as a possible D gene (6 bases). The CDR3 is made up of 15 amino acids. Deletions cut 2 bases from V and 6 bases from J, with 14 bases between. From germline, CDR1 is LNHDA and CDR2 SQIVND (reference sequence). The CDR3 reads CASSITGTNANEQFF. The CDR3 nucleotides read TGTGCCAGTAGTATAACCGGGACAAATGCCAATGAGCAGTTCTTC.

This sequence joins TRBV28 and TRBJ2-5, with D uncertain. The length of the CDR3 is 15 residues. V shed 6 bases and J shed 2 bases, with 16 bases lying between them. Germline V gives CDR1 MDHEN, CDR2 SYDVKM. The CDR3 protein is CASRHPGSLQETQYF. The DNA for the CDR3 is TGTGCCAGCAGACACCCCGGGTCGTTGCAAGAGACCCAGTACTTC.

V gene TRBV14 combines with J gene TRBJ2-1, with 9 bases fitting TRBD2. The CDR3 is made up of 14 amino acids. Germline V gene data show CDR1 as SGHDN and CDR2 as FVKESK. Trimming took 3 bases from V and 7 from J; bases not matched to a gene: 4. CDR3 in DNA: TGTGCCAGCAGCCATAGCGGGAGAACAAATGAGCAGTTCTTC. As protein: CASSHSGRTNEQFF.

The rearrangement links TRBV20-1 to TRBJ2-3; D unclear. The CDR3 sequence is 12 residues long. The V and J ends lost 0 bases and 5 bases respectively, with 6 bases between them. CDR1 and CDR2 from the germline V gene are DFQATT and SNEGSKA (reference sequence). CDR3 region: CSARDHEDTQYF. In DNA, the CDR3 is TGCAGTGCTAGAGATCACGAAGATACGCAGTATTTT.

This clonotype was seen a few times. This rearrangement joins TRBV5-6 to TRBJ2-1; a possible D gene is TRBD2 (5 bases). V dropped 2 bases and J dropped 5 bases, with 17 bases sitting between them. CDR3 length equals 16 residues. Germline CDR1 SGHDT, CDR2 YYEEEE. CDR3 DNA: TGTGCCAGCAGCTTATTTGGGCGGGCCGGGGACAATGAGCAGTTCTTC. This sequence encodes CASSLFGRAGDNEQFF.

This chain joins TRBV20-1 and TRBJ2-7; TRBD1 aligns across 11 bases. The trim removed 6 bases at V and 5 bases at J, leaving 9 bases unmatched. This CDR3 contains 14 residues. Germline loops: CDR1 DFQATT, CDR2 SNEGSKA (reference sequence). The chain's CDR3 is CSANGQGAPHEQYF. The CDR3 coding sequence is TGCAGTGCAAACGGACAGGGGGCCCCCCACGAGCAGTACTTC.